Shown below are 10 T cell receptor beta chains from a single sample sequenced in a study of cytomegalovirus exposure and HLA in healthy donors. The method was immunoSEQ multiplex PCR; TCRdb's version includes in-frame clones alone and lacks a portion of them. The repertoire holds fewer than 200,000 clones, with roughly four fifths as singletons. The sample taken for sequencing was PBMCs. The receptors were sampled from a woman aged 18-29 years in good health and CMV-seropositive.

This clone has more than one count but fewer than ten. Here the CDR3 reads CASSAGTGGTEAFF. The DNA for the CDR3 is TGTGCCAGCAGCGCCGGGACAGGGGGCACTGAAGCTTTCTTT. The chain uses TRBV9 and TRBJ1-1; TRBD1 aligns across 11 bases. Germline V lookup: CDR1 SGDLS, CDR2 YYNGEE. J gave up 4 bases and V 3 bases, and 2 bases lay outside the gene matches. CDR3 size: 14 residues.

This chain connects TRBV19 to TRBJ1-2, with D possibly being TRBD1 (6 bases). V shed 6 bases and J shed 5 bases, with 16 bases lying between them. There are 14 residues in the CDR3. The germline CDR1 and CDR2 sequences are LNHDA and SQIVND (reference sequence). CDR3 sequence: CASSIQGIGYGYTF. The CDR3 DNA sequence: TGTGCCAGTAGCATACAGGGAATAGGGTATGGCTACACCTTC.

As DNA, the CDR3 is TGTGCCAGCAGTAGCGGGGGGGCCGGAGATACGCAGTATTTT. Translating gives CASSSGGAGDTQYF. This chain uses TRBV9 with TRBJ2-3; 11 bases line up with TRBD2. Losses at the gene ends were 5 bases for V and 5 bases for J; bases not matched to a gene: 4. There are 14 residues in the CDR3. Germline CDR1 reads SGDLS; CDR2 reads YYNGEE.

The chain joins TRBV5-8 to TRBJ1-4; 8 bases are a match to TRBD1. With V trimmed by 4 bases and J by 5 bases, 7 bases remained unmatched. This CDR3 region has 15 residues. Germline V gene data show CDR1 as SGHTS and CDR2 as YDEGEE. The CDR3 loop is CASSAGGERNEKLFF. CDR3 sequence (DNA): TGTGCCAGCAGCGCAGGGGGCGAGAGGAATGAAAAACTGTTTTTT.

The genes are TRBV15 and TRBJ1-4, with D possibly TRBD1 on 6 matching bases. This CDR3 contains 16 residues. Germline V gives CDR1 LNHNV, CDR2 YYDKDF (reference sequence). V was shortened by 1 base and J by 0 bases, with 9 bases between the two germline ends. The CDR3 is CATSRGGQTTNEKLFF. The DNA of the CDR3 is TGTGCCACCAGCAGAGGAGGACAGACAACTAATGAAAAACTGTTTTTT.

The rearrangement uses TRBV5-4 and TRBJ2-7; 7 nucleotides match TRBD1. With V trimmed by 0 bases and J by 7 bases, 13 bases remained unmatched. The CDR3 has 16 residues. Germline CDR1 and CDR2: SGHNT and YYREEE (reference sequence). Written as DNA, the CDR3 is TGTGCCAGCAGCTTGGAGGGGGTAGGGGGCCTTAGGGAGCAGTACTTC. It is translated as CASSLEGVGGLREQYF.

This clone appeared a few times. The V call is TRBV5-6, the J call TRBJ1-2, with D possibly matching TRBD1 (5 bases). Trimming stripped 1 base from V and 0 bases from J, with 10 bases between. The CDR3 runs to 15 residues. Looked up from germline, CDR1 is SGHDT and CDR2 is YYEEEE. The DNA of the CDR3 is TGTGCCAGCAGCTTGTCGGACACAGCTAACTATGGCTACACCTTC. This sequence encodes CASSLSDTANYGYTF.

The CDR3 DNA follows: TGTGCCACCAGCAGCGAACCGGGGTCCTACGAGCAGTACTTC. It encodes CATSSEPGSYEQYF. The chain recombines TRBV15 with TRBJ2-7; weak D call: TRBD2 (5 bases). The germline V gene encodes CDR1 LNHNV and CDR2 YYDKDF (reference sequence). Trimming pared 3 bases from V and 1 base from J, leaving 10 bases between. CDR3 length: 14 amino acids. Full variable domain (outside the CDR3, taken from reference TRBV15 and TRBJ2-7): DAMVIQNPRYQVTQFGKPVTLSCSQTLNHNVMYWYQQKSSQAPKLLFHYYDKDFNNEADTPDNFQSRRPNTSFCFLDIRSPGLGDTAMYLCATSSEPGSYEQYFGPGTRLTVT.

This clone was found a few times. The genes are TRBV5-1 and TRBJ1-6; possibly TRBD1 for D (6 bases). Germline-derived CDR1 and CDR2 are SGHRS and YFSETQ. The germline V and J ends were trimmed by 9 bases and 7 bases, with 26 bases remaining between them. The CDR3 has 17 residues. The CDR3 nucleotides read TGCGCCACCCGCCCAGGGGAGGGAATTCAAAGGAATTCACCCCTCCACTTT. It yields the protein CATRPGEGIQRNSPLHF.

This clone has a handful of counts. This rearrangement joins TRBV7-3 to TRBJ2-1; D unclear. Germline V gene lookup returns CDR1 SGHTA and CDR2 FQGTGA. V dropped 5 bases and J dropped 4 bases, with 9 bases sitting between them. The CDR3 totals 13 residues. CDR3 loop: CASSPPGYNEQFF. The DNA for the CDR3 is TGTGCCAGCAGCCCCCCGGGTTACAATGAGCAGTTCTTC.